These T cell receptor beta chains were read from a single sample in a study of blood T cells in healthy people across ages. MiXCR was run by TCRdb on the 5' RACE reads, yielding one entry per CDR3 protein. In the table there are 1,800,000 or so distinct CDR3 sequences, around 42% of which are singletons. Sample: blood. These receptor sequences come from a human donor in good health. Each CDR3 is given with its conserved first and last residue. D genes are given only for firm matches. A clone size is listed for some rows: how often the clone was seen (once, few, many), or a class if it is expanded.

j_call	v_call	d_call	clone_size	cdr3_nt	cdr3_aa
TRBJ1-2	TRBV9	TRBD1	once	TGTGCCAGCAGCCGAACAGGGGGCGTTGGCTACACCTTC	CASSRTGGVGYTF
TRBJ2-7	TRBV7-9	.	.	TGTGCCAGCAGCTTAGAATCCCAGGGGTTGTACGAGCAGTACTTC	CASSLESQGLYEQYF
TRBJ2-3	TRBV15	.	.	TGTGCCACCAGCAGGGACAGATTGAGCACAGATACGCAGTATTTT	CATSRDRLSTDTQYF
TRBJ2-5	TRBV20-1	TRBD2	.	TGCAGTGCTAGGGGGCGGGTTCTAGCGGAGGAGACCCAGTACTTC	CSARGRVLAEETQYF
TRBJ1-1	TRBV3-1	.	.	TGTGCCAGCAGTATAACCGATGGTAGAAACACTGAAGCTTTCTTT	CASSITDGRNTEAFF
TRBJ2-2	TRBV6-2/TRBV6-3	TRBD1	few	TGTGCCAGCAGTTACGGGACAGCGAACACCGGGGAGCTGTTTTTT	CASSYGTANTGELFF
TRBJ2-1	TRBV4-3	TRBD2	.	TGCGCCAGCAGCCAAGGGAGCGGGGGCCCAAGTGAGCAGTTCTTC	CASSQGSGGPSEQFF
TRBJ1-2	TRBV6-2/TRBV6-3	.	few	TGTGCCAGCGGGGGGCTTGGAGACTATGGCTACACCTTC	CASGGLGDYGYTF
TRBJ2-1	TRBV10-3	.	few	TGTGCCATCAGTGGTATTAGCTTCAATGAGCAGTTCTTC	CAISGISFNEQFF
TRBJ1-1	TRBV7-2	.	.	TGTGCCAGCAGCTGGGATTGGGGGCGCGGAGGAACTGAAGCTTTCTTT	CASSWDWGRGGTEAFF
TRBJ2-7	TRBV5-1	TRBD2	.	TGCGCCAGCAGCTTGGTGCTAGCGGGGGGTTCCTCCTACGAGCAGTACTTC	CASSLVLAGGSSYEQYF
TRBJ2-3	TRBV15	.	.	TGTGCCACCAGCAGAGATAGGGGGTTGGGGGATACGCAGTATTTT	CATSRDRGLGDTQYF
TRBJ2-7	TRBV27	.	.	TGTGCCAGCAGTCGGGGGCCGGGTGGGATCGAGCAGTACTTC	CASSRGPGGIEQYF
TRBJ2-1	TRBV12-3/TRBV12-4	TRBD1	.	TGTGCCAGCAGTTTCAGACAGGGGGCAAGAAATGAGCAGTTCTTC	CASSFRQGARNEQFF
TRBJ2-1	TRBV7-2	.	many	TGTGCCAGCAGCCCACCTATCTACAATGAGCAGTTCTTC	CASSPPIYNEQFF
TRBJ2-3	TRBV2	.	.	TGTGCCAGCAGTGAATTAGCCCCAGATACGCAGTATTTT	CASSELAPDTQYF
TRBJ1-6	TRBV7-9	.	.	TGTGCCAGCAGCGTAGGAGGGATGAATTCACCCCTCCACTTT	CASSVGGMNSPLHF
TRBJ1-1	TRBV7-8	.	.	TGTGCCAGCGTGGGGGGGGGCGAGGAAGCTTTCTTT	CASVGGGEEAFF
TRBJ1-6	TRBV12-3/TRBV12-4	TRBD1	.	TGTGCCAGCAGTCTCTTCCCACAGGGGAATTTCTATAATTCACCCCTCCACTTT	CASSLFPQGNFYNSPLHF
TRBJ2-5	TRBV5-1	.	.	TGCGCCAGCAGCTTTGGGGGAATGGCCCGCCAAGAGACCCAGTACTTC	CASSFGGMARQETQYF
TRBJ2-5	TRBV7-2	.	few	TGTGCCAGCAGCTCAATAGTCGGGGGAGAGACCCAGTACTTC	CASSSIVGGETQYF
TRBJ2-1	TRBV6-5	.	.	TGTGCCAGCAAGGAGACCTTCTCCTACAATGAGCAGTTCTTC	CASKETFSYNEQFF
TRBJ1-1	TRBV2	.	.	TGTGCCAGCAGTGAATTTGGGGTTCGGGGCACTGAAGCTTTCTTT	CASSEFGVRGTEAFF
TRBJ2-3	TRBV4-3	TRBD2	.	TGCGCCAGCAGCCAAGACCCTAGGCCTAGCGGGGTTGCAGATACGCAGTATTTT	CASSQDPRPSGVADTQYF
TRBJ2-4	TRBV12-3/TRBV12-4	.	.	TGTGCCAGCAGTTTTGATTCGGCCGGACAAAAAAACATTCAGTACTTC	CASSFDSAGQKNIQYF
TRBJ1-5	TRBV18	TRBD1	.	TGTGCCAGCTCACCGGGGACAGGGGAATCAGAGCCCCAGCATTTT	CASSPGTGESEPQHF
TRBJ2-5	TRBV12-3/TRBV12-4	.	.	TGTGCCAGCAGAAGACTGCAAGAGACCCAGTACTTC	CASRRLQETQYF
TRBJ2-1	TRBV9	.	few	TGTGCCAGCAGCGTGCGCGGGTACTACAATGAGCAGTTCTTC	CASSVRGYYNEQFF
TRBJ1-2	TRBV11-2	.	.	TGTGCCAGCAGCTTAGCCGCGCAGGCCGGCTACACCTTC	CASSLAAQAGYTF
TRBJ2-5	TRBV5-6	TRBD1	.	TGTGCCAGCAACTTTGGGACAGGGGGCTTGGAGACCCAGTACTTC	CASNFGTGGLETQYF
TRBJ1-1	TRBV4-2	TRBD1	.	TGTGCCAGCAGCCCACAGGGGACCTTGAACACTGAAGCTTTCTTT	CASSPQGTLNTEAFF
TRBJ1-2	TRBV6-5	.	.	TGTGCCAGCCAAAAGGGCTATCGGGGGTATGGCTACACCTTC	CASQKGYRGYGYTF
TRBJ1-2	TRBV10-3	.	few	TGTGCCATCAGTGATGCAATCAGTGATGGCTACACCTTC	CAISDAISDGYTF
TRBJ2-7	TRBV20-1	.	few	TGCAGTGCGGTAGGGGGAAGCTCCTACGAGCAGTACTTC	CSAVGGSSYEQYF
TRBJ1-1	TRBV7-9	.	.	TGTGCCAGCAGCGCGCAGGAGAACACTGGAGCTTTCTTT	CASSAQENTGAFF
TRBJ2-7	TRBV28	.	.	TGTGCCAGCACGGGTTACTACGAGCAGTACTTC	CASTGYYEQYF
TRBJ2-7	TRBV20-1	TRBD1	few	TGCAGTGCTAGCGGGACAGGGGACCCTAGGGTATACGAGCAGTACTTC	CSASGTGDPRVYEQYF
TRBJ2-5	TRBV7-9	TRBD2	once	TGTGCCAGCAGCTTAATCTACCGGACTAGTACCGAGACCCAGTACTTC	CASSLIYRTSTETQYF
TRBJ1-2	TRBV25-1	.	few	TGTGCCAGCAGTGAATTTCAGGGGCTCTATGGCTACACCTTC	CASSEFQGLYGYTF
TRBJ1-5	TRBV9	.	.	TGTGCCAGCAGCGTAGGAGACGGGGGCGCGGGCAATCAGCCCCAGCATTTT	CASSVGDGGAGNQPQHF
TRBJ1-4	TRBV5-1	.	.	TGCGCCAGCAGCTTGGTCGGGGAAGGGGTTGAAAAACTGTTTTTT	CASSLVGEGVEKLFF
TRBJ2-7	TRBV4-2	TRBD2	many	TGTGCCAGCAGCCCTTGGGGGGGAGGCGAGCAGTACTTC	CASSPWGGGEQYF
TRBJ1-2	TRBV9	.	.	TGTGCCAGCAGCGTACAGTCCGGTTCGGATTCCAACTATGGCTACACCTTC	CASSVQSGSDSNYGYTF
TRBJ2-2	TRBV18	.	.	TGTGCCAGCCCACAAGGAGACACCGGGGAGCTGTTTTTT	CASPQGDTGELFF
TRBJ2-5	TRBV4-1	.	few	TGCGCCAGCAGCCTATTTAAACAAGAGACCCAGTACTTC	CASSLFKQETQYF